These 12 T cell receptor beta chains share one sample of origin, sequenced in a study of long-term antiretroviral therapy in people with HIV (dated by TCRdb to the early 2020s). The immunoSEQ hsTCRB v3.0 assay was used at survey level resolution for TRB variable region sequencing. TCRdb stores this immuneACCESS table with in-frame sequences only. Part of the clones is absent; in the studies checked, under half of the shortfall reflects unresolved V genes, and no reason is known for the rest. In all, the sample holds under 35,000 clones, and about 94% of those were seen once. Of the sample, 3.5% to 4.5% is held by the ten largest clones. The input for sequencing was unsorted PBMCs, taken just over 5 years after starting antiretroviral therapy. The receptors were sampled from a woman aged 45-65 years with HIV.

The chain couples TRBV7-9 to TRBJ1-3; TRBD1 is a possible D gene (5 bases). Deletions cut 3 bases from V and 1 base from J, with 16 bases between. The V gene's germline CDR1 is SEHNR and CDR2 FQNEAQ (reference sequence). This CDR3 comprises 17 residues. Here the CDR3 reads CASSLTWDAQSGNTIYF. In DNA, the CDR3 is TGTGCCAGCAGCTTGACCTGGGACGCTCAATCTGGAAACACCATATATTTT.

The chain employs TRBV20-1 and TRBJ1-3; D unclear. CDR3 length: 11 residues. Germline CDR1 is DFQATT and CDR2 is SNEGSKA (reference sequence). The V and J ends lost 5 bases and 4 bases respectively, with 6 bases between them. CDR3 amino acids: CSAGVGNTIYF. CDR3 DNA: TGCAGTGCTGGGGTAGGAAACACCATATATTTT.

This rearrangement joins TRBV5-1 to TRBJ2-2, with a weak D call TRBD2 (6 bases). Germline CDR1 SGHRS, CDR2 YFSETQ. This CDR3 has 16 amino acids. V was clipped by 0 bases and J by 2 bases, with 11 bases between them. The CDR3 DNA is TGCGCCAGCAGCTTGGAGGCGGGGACCAACACCGGGGAGCTGTTTTTT. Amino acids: CASSLEAGTNTGELFF.

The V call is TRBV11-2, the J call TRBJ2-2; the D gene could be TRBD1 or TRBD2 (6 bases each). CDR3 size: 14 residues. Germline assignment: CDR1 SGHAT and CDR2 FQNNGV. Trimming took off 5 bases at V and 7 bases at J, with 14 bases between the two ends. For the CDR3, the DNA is TGTGCCAGCAGCGGGCTAGGGGGGAGCGGGGAGCTGTTTTTT. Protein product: CASSGLGGSGELFF.

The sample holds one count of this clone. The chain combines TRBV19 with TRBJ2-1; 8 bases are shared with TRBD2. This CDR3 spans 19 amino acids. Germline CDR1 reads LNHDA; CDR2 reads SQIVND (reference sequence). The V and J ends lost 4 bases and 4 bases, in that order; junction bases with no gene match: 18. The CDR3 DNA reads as TGTGCCAGTAGTAGGTCCCACGTGGTCACCGGGACTAGTTACAATGAGCAGTTCTTC. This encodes CASSRSHVVTGTSYNEQFF.

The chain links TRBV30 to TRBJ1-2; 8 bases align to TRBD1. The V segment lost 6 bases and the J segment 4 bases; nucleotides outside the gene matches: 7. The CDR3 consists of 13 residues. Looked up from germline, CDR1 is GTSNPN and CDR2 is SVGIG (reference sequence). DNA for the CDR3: TGTGCCTGCGCAGGACAGGGTGGCTATGGCTACACCTTC. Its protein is CACAGQGGYGYTF. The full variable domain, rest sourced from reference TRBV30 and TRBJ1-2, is SQTIHQWPATLVQPVGSPLSLECTVEGTSNPNLYWYRQAAGRGLQLLFYSVGIGQISSEVPQNLSASRPQDRQFILSSKKLLLSDSGFYLCACAGQGGYGYTFGSGTRLTVV.

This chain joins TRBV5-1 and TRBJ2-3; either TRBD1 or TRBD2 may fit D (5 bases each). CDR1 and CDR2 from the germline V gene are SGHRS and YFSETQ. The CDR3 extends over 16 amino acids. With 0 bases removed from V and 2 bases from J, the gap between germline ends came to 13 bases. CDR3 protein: CASSLAGAGNTDTQYF. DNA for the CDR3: TGCGCCAGCAGCTTGGCCGGGGCAGGGAACACAGATACGCAGTATTTT.

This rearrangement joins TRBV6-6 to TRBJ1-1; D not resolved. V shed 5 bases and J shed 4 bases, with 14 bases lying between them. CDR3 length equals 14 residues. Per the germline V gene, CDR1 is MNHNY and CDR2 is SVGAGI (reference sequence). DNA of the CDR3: TGTGCCAGCAGTCAGACCCCCGGCGGCACTGAAGCTTTCTTT. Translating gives CASSQTPGGTEAFF.

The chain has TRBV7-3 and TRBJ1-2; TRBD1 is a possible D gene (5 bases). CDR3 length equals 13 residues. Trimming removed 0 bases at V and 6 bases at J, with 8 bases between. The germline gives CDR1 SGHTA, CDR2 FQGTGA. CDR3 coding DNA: TGTGCCAGCAGCTTAACTCGGGGGAATGGCTACACCTTC. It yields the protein CASSLTRGNGYTF. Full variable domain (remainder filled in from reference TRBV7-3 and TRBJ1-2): GAGVSQTPSNKVTEKGKYVELRCDPISGHTALYWYRQSLGQGPEFLIYFQGTGAADDSGLPNDRFFAVRPEGSVSTLKIQRTERGDSAVYLCASSLTRGNGYTFGSGTRLTVV.

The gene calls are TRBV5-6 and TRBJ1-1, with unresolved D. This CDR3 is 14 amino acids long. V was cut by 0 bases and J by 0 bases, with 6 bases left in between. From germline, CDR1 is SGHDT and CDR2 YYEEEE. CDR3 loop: CASSLGQMNTEAFF. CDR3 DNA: TGTGCCAGCAGCTTGGGGCAGATGAACACTGAAGCTTTCTTT. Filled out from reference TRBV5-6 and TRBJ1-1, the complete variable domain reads DAGVTQSPTHLIKTRGQQVTLRCSPKSGHDTVSWYQQALGQGPQFIFQYYEEEERQRGNFPDRFSGHQFPNYSSELNVNALLLGDSALYLCASSLGQMNTEAFFGQGTRLTVV.

CDR3 DNA sequence: TGTGCCATCAGGGGCGACAGTTTTTCTCAGCCCCAGCATTTT. This codes for CAIRGDSFSQPQHF. The genes are TRBV10-3 and TRBJ1-5; TRBD1 is a possible D gene (5 bases). Between the trimmed V and J ends, which lost 6 bases and 6 bases, there was a span of 15 bases. CDR1 is ENHRY and CDR2 is SYGVKD in the germline V gene. The CDR3 loop spans 14 amino acids.

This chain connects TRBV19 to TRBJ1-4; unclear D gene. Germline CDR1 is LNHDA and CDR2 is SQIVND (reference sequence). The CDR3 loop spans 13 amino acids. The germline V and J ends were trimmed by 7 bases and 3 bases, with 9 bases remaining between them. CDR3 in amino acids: CASNSWANEKLFF. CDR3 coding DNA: TGTGCCAGTAATTCGTGGGCTAATGAAAAACTGTTTTTT.